The 24 T cell receptor beta chains given below trace back to one sample, sequenced in a study of cytomegalovirus exposure and HLA in healthy donors. Sequenced by immunoSEQ multiplex PCR; TCRdb stores in-frame clones only, minus some. The sample lists over 130,000 clones; approximately 86% were seen once. The sequencing input was PBMCs. These receptor sequences come from a man aged 18 to 35 in good health and CMV-seropositive.

This chain joins TRBV19 and TRBJ2-7; the match to TRBD1 covers 8 bases. Per the germline V gene, CDR1 is LNHDA and CDR2 is SQIVND (reference sequence). The CDR3 totals 16 residues. The J segment lost 3 bases and the V segment lost 0 bases, leaving 7 bases of the junction unmatched. The CDR3 DNA follows: TGTGCCAGTAGTATAGATGGACAGGGATTACTCTACGAGCAGTACTTC. It codes for CASSIDGQGLLYEQYF.

The gene calls are TRBV6-6 and TRBJ1-3; D is perhaps TRBD1 (6 bases). The CDR3 has 16 amino acids. V was pared by 6 bases and J by 0 bases, with 15 bases between. Germline CDR1 reads MNHNY; CDR2 reads SVGAGI (reference sequence). CDR3 protein: CASRQGTGFSGNTIYF. CDR3 coding DNA: TGTGCCAGCAGACAGGGTACGGGATTCTCTGGAAACACCATATATTTT.

The chain combines TRBV6-5 with TRBJ1-2; a weak D match, TRBD1 (5 bases). CDR3 length: 14 residues. Germline loops: CDR1 MNHEY, CDR2 SVGAGI. V was trimmed by 7 bases and J by 4 bases, leaving 16 bases between them. The CDR3 DNA reads TGTGCCAGCACGGCGGACCGACAGATCTATGGCTACACCTTC. Protein product: CASTADRQIYGYTF.

The chain couples TRBV12-5 to TRBJ2-7, with D possibly being TRBD2 (6 bases). Germline V lookup: CDR1 LGHNT, CDR2 FRNRAP. Trimming cost V 6 bases and J 6 bases, with 15 bases left between them. CDR3 length equals 13 residues. The CDR3 DNA is TGTGCTAGTGGCGCCGGGGGAAGGGGCGAGCAGTACTTC. This codes for CASGAGGRGEQYF.

This chain joins TRBV5-4 and TRBJ2-2; D gene uncertain. The germline gives CDR1 SGHNT, CDR2 YYREEE (reference sequence). CDR3 length: 12 amino acids. The CDR3 DNA follows: TGTGCTAACCCCCTCAGCACCGGGGAGCTGTTTTTT. It specifies CANPLSTGELFF.

This chain connects TRBV14 to TRBJ2-5; D might be TRBD1 (5 bases). The V end lost 4 bases, the J end lost 4 bases, and 7 bases lay between the germline ends. The CDR3 spans 12 residues. Germline V gene lookup returns CDR1 SGHDN and CDR2 FVKESK. The CDR3 sequence is CASSPQGETQYF. DNA for the CDR3: TGTGCCAGCAGCCCGCAGGGAGAGACCCAGTACTTC.

The chain employs TRBV5-6 and TRBJ2-7; TRBD1 aligns across 10 bases. Germline loops: CDR1 SGHDT, CDR2 YYEEEE. The CDR3 runs 15 residues. The trim removed 6 bases at V and 2 bases at J, leaving 8 bases unmatched. DNA for the CDR3: TGTGCCAGCACCCGCACCGGGACAGGGGCCTACGAGCAGTACTTC. Amino acids: CASTRTGTGAYEQYF.

V and J are TRBV27 and TRBJ1-2; D gene ambiguous. This CDR3 has 17 amino acids. CDR1 is MNHEY, CDR2 SMNVEV, per germline (reference sequence). V was clipped by 5 bases and J by 7 bases, with 26 bases between them. This CDR3 is CASSPYWQPRWETGYTF. CDR3 in DNA: TGTGCCAGCAGTCCCTACTGGCAGCCCAGGTGGGAGACTGGCTACACCTTC.

This clone was detected only once. The V and J genes are TRBV6-5 and TRBJ1-2; a weak D match, TRBD1 (6 bases). V dropped 2 bases and J dropped 3 bases, with 10 bases sitting between them. This CDR3 region has 14 residues. Looked up from germline, CDR1 is MNHEY and CDR2 is SVGAGI. The CDR3 DNA is TGTGCCAGCAGTTACATAGGGGGTGACTATGGCTACACCTTC. Translated: CASSYIGGDYGYTF.

As for this clone: The same CDR3 arises from other DNA sequences in this sample as well. This chain links TRBV5-1 with TRBJ2-1; D is uncertain. Germline V CDR1 and CDR2: SGHRS, YFSETQ. The CDR3 length is 13 residues. The germline V and J ends were trimmed by 0 bases and 6 bases, with 7 bases remaining between them. Written as DNA, the CDR3 is TGCGCCAGCAGCTTGGGGTCGGGCAATGAGCAGTTCTTC. Translating gives CASSLGSGNEQFF. The full variable domain, its missing parts supplied by reference TRBV5-1 and TRBJ2-1, is KAGVTQTPRYLIKTRGQQVTLSCSPISGHRSVSWYQQTPGQGLQFLFEYFSETQRNKGNFPGRFSGRQFSNSRSEMNVSTLELGDSALYLCASSLGSGNEQFFGPGTRLTVL.

V gene TRBV5-4 combines with J gene TRBJ2-7, with 8 bases identical to TRBD2. CDR3 length: 13 amino acids. V shed 4 bases and J 1 base; nucleotides not matched to a gene: 1. Germline V lookup: CDR1 SGHNT, CDR2 YYREEE (reference sequence). The CDR3 DNA reads as TGTGCCAGCAGCCGGGGGGGTTCCTACGAGCAGTACTTC. This translates into CASSRGGSYEQYF.

The V call is TRBV11-3, the J call TRBJ2-3, with 8 bases aligning to TRBD2. The junction had 16 bases not matched to a gene; V was cut back by 8 bases and J by 3 bases. Germline V gives CDR1 SGHNT, CDR2 YENEEA. The CDR3 covers 17 residues. CDR3 bases: TGTGCCAGCGCCAGAGGGGAAAAGCGGGGGATGACAGATACGCAGTATTTT. Protein sequence: CASARGEKRGMTDTQYF.

This chain joins TRBV7-6 and TRBJ1-6, with 7 nucleotides matching TRBD1. CDR3 length: 16 residues. Trimming cost V 6 bases and J 7 bases; bases outside gene matches: 12. Germline CDR1 SGHVS, CDR2 FNYEAQ. The DNA of the CDR3 is TGTGCCAGCAGTCCACAGGGGCCCTCGGTAAATTCACCCCTCCACTTT. Amino acids: CASSPQGPSVNSPLHF.

The chain links TRBV14 to TRBJ2-7, with TRBD2 identical over 10 bases. CDR1 and CDR2 from the germline V gene are SGHDN and FVKESK. After removal of 4 bases from V and 6 bases from J, the junction contained 3 bases not matched to a gene. This CDR3 contains 13 residues. CDR3 DNA sequence: TGTGCCAGCAGCCCTAGCGGGGGTCCCGAGCAGTACTTC. It translates to CASSPSGGPEQYF.

This sequence joins TRBV6-5 and TRBJ1-1, with D possibly being TRBD1 (6 bases). The CDR3 consists of 13 residues. V gave up 6 bases and J gave up 7 bases, with 15 bases separating them. The germline CDR1 and CDR2 sequences are MNHEY and SVGAGI. CDR3 sequence: CASRQTGPGEAFF. CDR3 nucleotides: TGTGCCAGCAGGCAAACAGGGCCGGGTGAAGCTTTCTTT.

The J gene is TRBJ2-7, the V gene TRBV19, with 9 nucleotides matching TRBD2. V gave up 5 bases and J gave up 6 bases; unmatched junction bases: 11. The CDR3 is 15 amino acids. Per germline, CDR1 LNHDA and CDR2 SQIVND (reference sequence). For the CDR3, the DNA is TGTGCCAGTAGTCTGGTAGCGGGAGTCTTGAGCGAGCAGTACTTC. Translated: CASSLVAGVLSEQYF.

The V gene is TRBV30, the J gene TRBJ1-5; D ambiguous. Germline V CDR1 and CDR2: GTSNPN, SVGIG (reference sequence). V lost 0 bases, J lost 0 bases, and 15 bases lay in between. The CDR3 is 17 residues long. CDR3 bases: TGTGCCTGGAGTGTACGATGGAGGGCTGATAGCAATCAGCCCCAGCATTTT. Amino acids: CAWSVRWRADSNQPQHF.

This chain joins TRBV10-1 and TRBJ2-2; D gene unclear. This CDR3 region has 15 residues. The V gene lost 5 bases and the J gene lost 5 bases, with 15 bases spanning the gap. Germline loops: CDR1 WNHNN, CDR2 SYGVQD (reference sequence). The CDR3 DNA reads TGCGCCAGCAGTAGCCCCGGGTCGCCGACCGGGGAGCTGTTTTTT. The encoded protein is CASSSPGSPTGELFF.

This chain's CDR3 is CASSLSLGDNEQFF. The CDR3 nucleotides are TGTGCCAGCAGCTTAAGTTTGGGCGACAATGAGCAGTTCTTC. The J gene is TRBJ2-1, the V gene TRBV7-3; D is unclear. From germline, CDR1 is SGHTA and CDR2 FQGTGA. V dropped 1 base and J dropped 5 bases, with 9 bases sitting between them. The CDR3 consists of 14 residues.

The chain combines TRBV6-6 with TRBJ2-5, with D hard to call. CDR1 and CDR2 (germline): MNHNY, SVGAGI (reference sequence). Trimming took off 5 bases at V and 5 bases at J, with 9 bases between the two ends. The CDR3 has 12 residues. The CDR3 DNA reads as TGTGCCAGCAGTGGAGCTGGGGAGACCCAGTACTTC. This codes for CASSGAGETQYF.

V is TRBV27 and J is TRBJ1-1, with 7 bases fitting TRBD1. This CDR3 has 15 amino acids. The V gene end was trimmed by 3 bases and the J gene end by 1 base; junction bases not matched to a gene: 5. From germline, CDR1 is MNHEY and CDR2 SMNVEV (reference sequence). The CDR3 DNA follows: TGTGCCAGCAGTTTTGAGAACAGGGGGAACACTGAAGCTTTCTTT. This encodes CASSFENRGNTEAFF.

The chain uses TRBV6-5 and TRBJ2-1; 7 bases are shared with TRBD2. The germline gives CDR1 MNHEY, CDR2 SVGAGI. V lost 2 bases, J lost 4 bases, and 8 bases stayed unmatched. The length of the CDR3 is 16 residues. CDR3 DNA: TGTGCCAGCAGTTACGGTGGCGGCGGGGGTTACAATGAGCAGTTCTTC. Its translation: CASSYGGGGGYNEQFF.

The chain links TRBV11-2 to TRBJ1-1; no reliable D call. Between the trimmed V and J ends, which lost 3 bases and 6 bases, there was a span of 8 bases. Germline CDR1 SGHAT, CDR2 FQNNGV. CDR3 length: 12 residues. The CDR3 is CASSLERSEAFF. For the CDR3, the DNA is TGTGCCAGCAGCTTGGAGAGGTCTGAAGCTTTCTTT.

This rearrangement joins TRBV5-4 to TRBJ2-1; 11 bases line up with TRBD2. The V segment lost 3 bases and the J segment 3 bases; nucleotides outside the gene matches: 2. The CDR3 is 15 amino acids. Germline CDR1 and CDR2: SGHNT and YYREEE (reference sequence). The CDR3: CASSSTSGIYNEQFF. The CDR3 nucleotides are TGTGCCAGCAGCTCGACTAGCGGGATCTACAATGAGCAGTTCTTC.